This paragraph covers one TCR beta chain sequence. Its matching antigen is unknown. These data come from a study of vaccination and CD4 T cells after COVID-19. About the study: From HCoV-229E, HCoV-OC43, HCoV-NL63 and SARS-CoV-2, overlapping spike peptides were used to stimulate the cells.

Regarding treatment: approximately nine-day PBMC culture with coronavirus spike peptide pools or control peptides (ViraFEST assay). Half of the medium was exchanged for fresh IL-2 medium, first on day 3 and then on day 7. The assay that was used to sequence DNA from cultured CD4+ T cells was the Oncomine TCR Beta short-read assay. Genomic DNA was drawn out of CD4+ T cells grown in culture. TCRdb recomputed calls from the PCR reads with MiXCR, one row per CDR3 protein. The sample has around 19,000 distinct CDR3 sequences; under 30% are singletons. Study results and caveats: The authors studied relatively few convalescent patients and analyzed no early post-infection timepoints.

This CDR3 comprises 13 residues. The V and J ends lost 7 bases and 2 bases respectively, with 11 bases between them. In germline, CDR1 is SEHNR, CDR2 FQNEAQ (reference sequence). Sequencing used cultured CD4+ T cells from blood. This TCR derives from a human donor with COVID-19. The V and J genes are TRBV7-9 and TRBJ1-1; weak D call: TRBD1 (6 bases). CDR3 sequence (DNA): TGTGCCAGCACAAGGGGGGTAAACACTGAAGCTTTCTTT. It translates to CASTRGVNTEAFF.